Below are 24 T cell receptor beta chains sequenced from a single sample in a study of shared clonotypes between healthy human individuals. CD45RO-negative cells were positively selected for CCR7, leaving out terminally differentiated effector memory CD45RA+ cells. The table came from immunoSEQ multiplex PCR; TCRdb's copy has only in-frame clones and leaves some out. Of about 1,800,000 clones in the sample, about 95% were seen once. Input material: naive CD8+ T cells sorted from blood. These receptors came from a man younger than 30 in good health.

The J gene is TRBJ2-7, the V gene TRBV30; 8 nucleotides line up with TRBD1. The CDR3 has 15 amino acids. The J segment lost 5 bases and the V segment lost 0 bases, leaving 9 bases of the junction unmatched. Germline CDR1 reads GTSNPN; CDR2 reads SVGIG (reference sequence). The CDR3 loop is CAWSVGTGGIDEQYF. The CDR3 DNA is TGTGCCTGGAGTGTTGGAACAGGGGGAATCGACGAGCAGTACTTC.

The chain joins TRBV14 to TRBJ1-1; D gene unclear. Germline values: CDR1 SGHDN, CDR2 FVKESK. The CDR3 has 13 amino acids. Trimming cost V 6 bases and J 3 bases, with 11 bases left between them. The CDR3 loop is CASRKSSDTEAFF. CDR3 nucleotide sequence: TGTGCCAGCAGAAAAAGCTCGGACACTGAAGCTTTCTTT.

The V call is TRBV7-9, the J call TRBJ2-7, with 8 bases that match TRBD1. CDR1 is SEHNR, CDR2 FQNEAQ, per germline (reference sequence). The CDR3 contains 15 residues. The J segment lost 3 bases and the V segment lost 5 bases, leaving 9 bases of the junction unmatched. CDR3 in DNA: TGTGCCAGCAGCGCATCCGGGACAGGAAGCTACGAGCAGTACTTC. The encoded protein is CASSASGTGSYEQYF. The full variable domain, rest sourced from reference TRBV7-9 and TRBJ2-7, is DTGVSQNPRHKITKRGQNVTFRCDPISEHNRLYWYRQTLGQGPEFLTYFQNEAQLEKSRLLSDRFSAERPKGSFSTLEIQRTEQGDSAMYLCASSASGTGSYEQYFGPGTRLTVT.

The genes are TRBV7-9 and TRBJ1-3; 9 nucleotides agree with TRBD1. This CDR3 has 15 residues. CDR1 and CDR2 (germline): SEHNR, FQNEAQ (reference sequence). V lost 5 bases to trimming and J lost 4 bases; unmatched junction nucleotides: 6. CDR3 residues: CASSPAGTGGNTIYF. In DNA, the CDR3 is TGTGCCAGCAGCCCCGCCGGGACAGGGGGAAACACCATATATTTT.

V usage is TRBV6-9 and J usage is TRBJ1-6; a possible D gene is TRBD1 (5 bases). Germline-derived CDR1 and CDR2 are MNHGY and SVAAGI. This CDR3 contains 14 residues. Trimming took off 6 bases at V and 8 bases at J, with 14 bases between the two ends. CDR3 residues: CASRTGTTDSPLHF. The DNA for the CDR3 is TGTGCCAGCAGAACAGGCACAACAGATTCACCCCTCCACTTT.

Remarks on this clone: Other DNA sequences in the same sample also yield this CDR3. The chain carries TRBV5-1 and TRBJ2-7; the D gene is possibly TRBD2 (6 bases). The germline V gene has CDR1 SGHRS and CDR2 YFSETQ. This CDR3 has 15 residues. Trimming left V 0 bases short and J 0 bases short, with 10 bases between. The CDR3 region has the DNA TGCGCCAGCAGCTTGGTCGGCGGGACCTCCTACGAGCAGTACTTC. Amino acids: CASSLVGGTSYEQYF.

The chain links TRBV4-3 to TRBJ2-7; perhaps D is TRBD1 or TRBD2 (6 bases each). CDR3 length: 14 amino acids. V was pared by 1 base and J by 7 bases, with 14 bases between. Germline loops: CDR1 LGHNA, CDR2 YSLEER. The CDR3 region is CASSQGRGYLEQYF. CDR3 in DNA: TGCGCCAGCAGCCAAGGGAGGGGGTACCTTGAGCAGTACTTC.

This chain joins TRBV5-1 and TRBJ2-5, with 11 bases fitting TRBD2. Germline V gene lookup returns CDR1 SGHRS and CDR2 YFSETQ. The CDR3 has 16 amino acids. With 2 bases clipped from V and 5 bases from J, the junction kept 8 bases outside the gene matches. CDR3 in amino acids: CASSFSSGRYAETQYF. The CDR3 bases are TGCGCCAGCAGCTTCTCTAGCGGGAGGTATGCGGAGACCCAGTACTTC.

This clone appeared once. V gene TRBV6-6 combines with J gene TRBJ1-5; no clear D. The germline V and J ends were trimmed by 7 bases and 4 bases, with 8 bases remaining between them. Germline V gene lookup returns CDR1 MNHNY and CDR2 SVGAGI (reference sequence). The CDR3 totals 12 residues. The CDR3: CASTLSNQPQHF. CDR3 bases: TGTGCCAGCACCCTTTCTAATCAGCCCCAGCATTTT.

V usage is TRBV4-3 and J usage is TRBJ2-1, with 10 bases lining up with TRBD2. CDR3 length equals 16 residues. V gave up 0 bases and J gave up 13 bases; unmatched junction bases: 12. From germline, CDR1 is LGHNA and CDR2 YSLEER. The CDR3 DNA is TGCGCCAGCAGCCAAGACGGGGCTAGCGGGAGTTTAAAACAGTTCTTC. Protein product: CASSQDGASGSLKQFF.

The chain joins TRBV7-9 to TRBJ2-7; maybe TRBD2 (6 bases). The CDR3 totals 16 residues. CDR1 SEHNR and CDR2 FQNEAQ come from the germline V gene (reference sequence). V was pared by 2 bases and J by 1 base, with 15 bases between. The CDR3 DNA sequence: TGTGCCAGCAGCTTATTGCCCGGGGACTTATCCTACGAGCAGTACTTC. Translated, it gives CASSLLPGDLSYEQYF.

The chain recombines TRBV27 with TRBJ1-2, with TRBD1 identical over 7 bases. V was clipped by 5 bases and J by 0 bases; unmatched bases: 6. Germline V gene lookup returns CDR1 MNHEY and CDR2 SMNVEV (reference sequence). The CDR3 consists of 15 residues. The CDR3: CASSPWDRANYGYTF. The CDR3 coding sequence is TGTGCCAGCAGTCCCTGGGACAGAGCTAACTATGGCTACACCTTC.

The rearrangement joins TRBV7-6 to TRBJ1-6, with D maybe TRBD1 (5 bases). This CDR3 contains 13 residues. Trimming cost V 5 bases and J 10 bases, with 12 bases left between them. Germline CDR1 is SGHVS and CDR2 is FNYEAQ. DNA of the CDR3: TGTGCCAGCAGCCTGGGACCTGAATCACCCCTCCACTTT. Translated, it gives CASSLGPESPLHF.

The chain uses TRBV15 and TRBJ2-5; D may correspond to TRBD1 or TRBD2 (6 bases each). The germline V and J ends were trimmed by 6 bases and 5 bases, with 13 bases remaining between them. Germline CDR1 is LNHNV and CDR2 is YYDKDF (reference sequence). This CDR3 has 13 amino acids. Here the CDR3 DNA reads TGTGCCACCAGTCGGGGGCCCGCTGAGACCCAGTACTTC. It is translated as CATSRGPAETQYF.

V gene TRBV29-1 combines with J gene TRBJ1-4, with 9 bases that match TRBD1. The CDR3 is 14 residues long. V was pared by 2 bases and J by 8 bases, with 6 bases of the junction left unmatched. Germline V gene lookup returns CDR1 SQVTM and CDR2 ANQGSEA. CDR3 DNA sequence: TGCAGCGTTGAATTACAGGGGGCCGGGGAAAAACTGTTTTTT. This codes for CSVELQGAGEKLFF. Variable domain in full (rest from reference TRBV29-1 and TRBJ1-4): SAVISQKPSRDICQRGTSLTIQCQVDSQVTMMFWYRQQPGQSLTLIATANQGSEATYESGFVIDKFPISRPNLTFSTLTVSNMSPEDSSIYLCSVELQGAGEKLFFGSGTQLSVL.

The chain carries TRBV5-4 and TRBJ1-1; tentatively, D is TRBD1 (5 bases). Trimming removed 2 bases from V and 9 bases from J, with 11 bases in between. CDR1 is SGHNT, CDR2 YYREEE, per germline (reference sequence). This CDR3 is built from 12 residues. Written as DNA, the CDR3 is TGTGCCAGCAGCTTAACCGGGACCCAAGCTTTCTTT. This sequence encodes CASSLTGTQAFF.

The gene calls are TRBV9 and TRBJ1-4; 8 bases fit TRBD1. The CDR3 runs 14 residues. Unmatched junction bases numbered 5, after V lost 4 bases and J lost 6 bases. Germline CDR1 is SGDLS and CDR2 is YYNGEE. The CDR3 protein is CASSIDRGDEKLFF. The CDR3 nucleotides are TGTGCCAGCAGCATCGACAGGGGTGATGAAAAACTGTTTTTT.

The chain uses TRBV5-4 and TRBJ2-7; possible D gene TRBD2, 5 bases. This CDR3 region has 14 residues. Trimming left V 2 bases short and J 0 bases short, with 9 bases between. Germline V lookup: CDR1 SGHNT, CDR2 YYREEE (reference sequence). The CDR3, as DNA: TGTGCCAGCAGCTTAAAAGGGAGCTCCTACGAGCAGTACTTC. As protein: CASSLKGSSYEQYF.

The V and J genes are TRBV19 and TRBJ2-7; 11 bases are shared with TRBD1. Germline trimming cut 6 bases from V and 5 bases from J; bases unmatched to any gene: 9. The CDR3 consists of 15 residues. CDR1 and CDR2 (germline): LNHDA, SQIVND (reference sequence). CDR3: CASRLRGQGDHEQYF. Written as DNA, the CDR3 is TGTGCCAGTAGATTGAGGGGACAGGGGGACCACGAGCAGTACTTC.

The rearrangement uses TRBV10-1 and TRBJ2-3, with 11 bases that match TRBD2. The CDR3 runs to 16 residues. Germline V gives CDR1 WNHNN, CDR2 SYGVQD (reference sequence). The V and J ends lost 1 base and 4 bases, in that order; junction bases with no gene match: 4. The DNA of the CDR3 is TGCGCCAGCAGTGAGTTACTAGCGGGAGAACCAGATACGCAGTATTTT. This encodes CASSELLAGEPDTQYF.

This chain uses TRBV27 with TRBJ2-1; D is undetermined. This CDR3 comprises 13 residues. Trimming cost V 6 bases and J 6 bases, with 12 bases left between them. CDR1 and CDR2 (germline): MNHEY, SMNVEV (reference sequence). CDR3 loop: CASSWSDVNEQFF. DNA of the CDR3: TGTGCCAGCAGCTGGTCGGATGTCAATGAGCAGTTCTTC.

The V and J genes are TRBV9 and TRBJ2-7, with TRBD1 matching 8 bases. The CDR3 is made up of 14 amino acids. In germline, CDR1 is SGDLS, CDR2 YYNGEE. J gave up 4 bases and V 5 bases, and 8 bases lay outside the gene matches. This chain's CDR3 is CASSHGQGGYEQYF. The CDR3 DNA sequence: TGTGCCAGCAGTCATGGACAGGGTGGTTACGAGCAGTACTTC.

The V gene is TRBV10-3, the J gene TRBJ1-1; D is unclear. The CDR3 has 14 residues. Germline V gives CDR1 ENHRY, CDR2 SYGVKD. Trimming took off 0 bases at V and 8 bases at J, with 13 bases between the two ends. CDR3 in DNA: TGTGCCATCAGTGAGTCGCCCGGGCTTACCGAAGCTTTCTTT. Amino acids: CAISESPGLTEAFF.

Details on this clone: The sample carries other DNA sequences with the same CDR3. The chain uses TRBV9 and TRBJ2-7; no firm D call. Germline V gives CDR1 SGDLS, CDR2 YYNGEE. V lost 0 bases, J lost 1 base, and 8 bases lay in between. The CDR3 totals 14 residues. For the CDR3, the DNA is TGTGCCAGCAGCGTAGGTGGGGAATCCTACGAGCAGTACTTC. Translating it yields CASSVGGESYEQYF.